This entry features one T cell receptor (beta chain) sequence. Treatment indicated: some 20 received Ad26.COV2.S at low or high dose, single or two shots; roughly five received placebo; per-sample allocation not given. Collection of samples fell on day 63 after the first vaccine or placebo injection. The data stem from a study of Ad26.COV2.S vaccination and SARS-CoV-2 variants. Here immunoSEQ multiplex PCR was the method, and the copy in TCRdb shows in-frame clones only, minus some. The sample has 300,000 to 500,000 clones, 88% seen once. The receptor was isolated from a person aged 18-60 years who received the Ad26.COV2.S COVID-19 vaccine or a placebo. The starting material was peripheral blood, obtained in a trial of Ad26.COV2.S vaccine versus placebo.

CDR3 DNA: TGTGCCCTGGGGGAAGGGCACGGTGAGCAGTTCTTC. It is translated as CALGEGHGEQFF. J is TRBJ2-1 and V is TRBV6-5; D might be TRBD1 or TRBD2, each matching 5 bases. V lost 11 bases, J lost 9 bases, and 17 bases lay in between. Germline V lookup: CDR1 MNHEY, CDR2 SVGAGI. This CDR3 spans 12 amino acids.